This T cell receptor (beta chain) was captured by sequencing in a study of blood T cell repertoires in COVID-19. About the research overall: Nucleic acid was either cDNA or gDNA, and it came from T cells, B-cell-depleted T cells, or PBMCs.

The length of the CDR3 is 17 residues. The V gene's germline CDR1 is KGHSH and CDR2 LQKENI. Losses at the gene ends were 1 base for V and 4 bases for J; bases not matched to a gene: 11. The table came from immunoSEQ multiplex PCR; TCRdb's copy has only in-frame clones and leaves some out. This sample carries 150,000 to 190,000 clones, 80% of them seen once, and the ten largest clones take roughly 0.6%. V and J are TRBV18 and TRBJ2-5; TRBD1 matches at 8 bases. Sequences were obtained from peripheral blood. The receptor was derived from a man between 60 and 70 years old with acute or convalescent COVID-19. For the CDR3, the DNA is TGTGCCAGCTCACCACTGACAGGGGCATTGTCGAGAGAGACCCAGTACTTC. Protein sequence: CASSPLTGALSRETQYF.